This T cell receptor beta chain is drawn from a study of CD8+ T cells in alopecia areata. Study-wide context: Oral tofacitinib (5 to 10 mg twice daily) was administered to treated patients. Study-wide findings and caveats: Normal scalp had lower clonality than lesional scalp, with alopecia totalis/universalis lesions showing this most strongly.

Concerning this clone itself: Its target is unknown.

Looked up from germline, CDR1 is MNHEY and CDR2 is SMNVEV (reference sequence). V was cut by 6 bases and J by 0 bases, with 8 bases left in between. This CDR3 spans 13 amino acids. Peripheral blood, together with lesional scalp punch biopsies, was collected from alopecia areata patients. Reverse transcribed after extraction, RNA yielded cDNA as the sequencing template. Profiled with immunoSEQ multiplex PCR; TCRdb holds only in-frame clones, not every one. The table has some 130,000 clones, approximately 49% seen once; the top ten hold 18%. The rearrangement joins TRBV27 to TRBJ1-1, with unresolved D. The sequence came from a human donor with alopecia areata. Here the sequenced sample was CD8+ T cells sorted from blood, taken at week 0. The CDR3 DNA reads as TGTGCCAGCAGGCTAATAATGAACACTGAAGCTTTCTTT. Residues: CASRLIMNTEAFF.